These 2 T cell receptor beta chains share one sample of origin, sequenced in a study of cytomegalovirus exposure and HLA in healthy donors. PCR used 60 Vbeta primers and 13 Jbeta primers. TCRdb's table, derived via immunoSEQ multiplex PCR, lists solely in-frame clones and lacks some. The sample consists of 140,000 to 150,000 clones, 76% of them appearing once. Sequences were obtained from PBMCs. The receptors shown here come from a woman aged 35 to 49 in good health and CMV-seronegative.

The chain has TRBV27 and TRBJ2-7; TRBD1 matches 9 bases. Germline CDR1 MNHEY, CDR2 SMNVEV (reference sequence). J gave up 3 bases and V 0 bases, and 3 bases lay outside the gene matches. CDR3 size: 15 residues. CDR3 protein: CASSLSTGGIYEQYF. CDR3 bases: TGTGCCAGCAGTTTATCGACAGGGGGAATCTACGAGCAGTACTTC.

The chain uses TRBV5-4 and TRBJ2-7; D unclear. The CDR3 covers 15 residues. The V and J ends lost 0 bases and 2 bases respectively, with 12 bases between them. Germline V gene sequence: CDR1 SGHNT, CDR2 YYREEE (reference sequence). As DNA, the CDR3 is TGTGCCAGCAGCTTGGTATCCCAGAACCCCTACGAGCAGTACTTC. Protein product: CASSLVSQNPYEQYF.